This is a list of T cell receptor beta chains from one sample in a study of T-cell memory formation after mild COVID-19. MiXCR, applied by TCRdb to the 5' RACE reads, yields one record per CDR3 protein. The sample carries about 470,000 distinct CDR3 sequences, roughly 25% recorded once. Source material: PBMCs or a T cell subset sorted from them (not recorded which). These receptor sequences come from an adult woman who had mild COVID-19 (a few samples of this study predate the infection). Cell type and time point are not known. Both conserved end residues are trimmed from each CDR3.

cdr3_length,v_call,cdr3_aa
11,TRBV5-1,ASRTDNNSPLH
15,TRBV20-1,SARGPLAGVVYNEQF
16,TRBV4-2,ASSQELISGGAQDTQY
11,TRBV7-9,ASSWGDLQPQH
14,TRBV6-5,ANSIAPLEVQEPQH
12,TRBV12-3/TRBV12-4,ASTKNPGTYEQY
16,TRBV6-6,ASSSQTDIPLNTGELF
11,TRBV12-5,ASGAGNSETQY
14,TRBV27,ASSLSKDRGNNEQF
12,TRBV7-3,ASSQGGPTEKAF
15,TRBV5-1,ASSLFAGSMVNTEAF
12,TRBV5-1,ASSPGLAVETQY
11,TRBV15,ATTPRAGSEAF
15,TRBV6-6,ASSYPGLAGLQETQY
12,TRBV2,ASSVGLEYNEQF
11,TRBV30,AWRGQGWTEAF
16,TRBV19,ASSISGTSGRTYNEQF
15,TRBV5-1,ASSSMTGAHLNTEAF
14,TRBV7-9,ASSFWTSGSYNEQF
9,TRBV12-3/TRBV12-4,ASRGTGEAF
14,TRBV7-9,ASSPTLGTGFYEQY
12,TRBV20-1,SATGLANTGELF
12,TRBV18,ASSPVTGRGEAF
12,TRBV11-2,ASSLESGSRGYT
12,TRBV5-1,ASRPDTGISSAF
11,TRBV6-5,ASSYSEIYEQY
12,TRBV15,ATSRDRGGYEQY
11,TRBV12-3/TRBV12-4,ASSRTDNSPLH